The following is a T cell receptor beta chain sequence with its context. Trimming cost V 2 bases and J 5 bases, with 16 bases left between them. This CDR3 spans 16 amino acids. CDR1 is MNHEY and CDR2 is SMNVEV in the germline V gene (reference sequence). Method: immunoSEQ multiplex PCR; TCRdb's copy keeps in-frame clones and lacks some. Of tens of thousands of clones listed, 70% to 90% were seen once; the top ten hold approximately 15%. These data are taken from a study of T cell responses to AZD1222 COVID-19 vaccine. J is TRBJ2-1 and V is TRBV27, with a weak D call TRBD2 (6 bases). The starting material was peripheral blood, obtained on day 0 of AZD1222 vaccination. The TCR sequence derives from an adult in good health. This CDR3 reads CASSLRRVHTHNEQFF. CDR3 bases: TGTGCCAGCAGTTTACGGAGGGTCCATACTCACAATGAGCAGTTCTTC.